Listed below are T cell receptor beta chains from one sample, sequenced in a study of beta chain features in type 1 diabetes. Here immunoSEQ multiplex PCR was the method, and the copy in TCRdb shows in-frame clones only, minus some. Among over 150,000 clones, 6.5% to 9.5% were seen once, and the ten largest hold 0.94%. Sequencing was done on a sample of central memory CD4+ T cells from blood. Receptors originate from a woman between 35 and 50 years old with type 1 diabetes. CDR3s include the opening cysteine and the closing phenylalanine or tryptophan. D genes are given only for firm matches. Not every row has a clone size; where given, it reads once, few, many or a size class.

>TRBV28|TRBJ2-5|TRBD1|-
TGTGCCAGCAGTTTAGGGACAGGGGTACAAGAGACCCAGTACTTC
CASSLGTGVQETQYF
>TRBV11-1|TRBJ2-1|TRBD1|many
TGTGCCAGCAGCCCAGAGACAGGGTCTTTCTACAATGAGCAGTTCTTC
CASSPETGSFYNEQFF
>TRBV29-1|TRBJ1-2|-|-
TGCAGCGTTGGACAGATTAGTGCTGGTTATGGCTACACCTTC
CSVGQISAGYGYTF
>TRBV27|TRBJ1-1|-|-
TGTGCCAGCACCATTCAGGGGAACACTGAAGCTTTCTTT
CASTIQGNTEAFF
>TRBV2|TRBJ2-6|-|few
TGTGCCAGCAGGGCCGGGGCTGGGGCCAACGTCCTGACTTTC
CASRAGAGANVLTF
>TRBV5-1|TRBJ2-1|TRBD1|-
TGCGCCAGCAGCTCCTCCGGGACAGGGGTGGGTGAGCAGTTCTTC
CASSSSGTGVGEQFF
>TRBV7-8|TRBJ2-7|-|few
TGTGCCAGCAGCTTAAACAGGGCCTACGAGCAGTACTTC
CASSLNRAYEQYF
>TRBV11-2|TRBJ2-3|-|-
TGTGCCACCAACCGAGAGGGCACAGATACGCAGTATTTT
CATNREGTDTQYF
>TRBV7-2|TRBJ1-1|-|few
TGTGCCAGCAGCCCCCAATCGGACACTGAAGCTTTCTTT
CASSPQSDTEAFF
>TRBV10-3|TRBJ1-1|-|-
TGTGCCACCACCCCGGTAGCAGACACTGAAGCTTTCTTT
CATTPVADTEAFF